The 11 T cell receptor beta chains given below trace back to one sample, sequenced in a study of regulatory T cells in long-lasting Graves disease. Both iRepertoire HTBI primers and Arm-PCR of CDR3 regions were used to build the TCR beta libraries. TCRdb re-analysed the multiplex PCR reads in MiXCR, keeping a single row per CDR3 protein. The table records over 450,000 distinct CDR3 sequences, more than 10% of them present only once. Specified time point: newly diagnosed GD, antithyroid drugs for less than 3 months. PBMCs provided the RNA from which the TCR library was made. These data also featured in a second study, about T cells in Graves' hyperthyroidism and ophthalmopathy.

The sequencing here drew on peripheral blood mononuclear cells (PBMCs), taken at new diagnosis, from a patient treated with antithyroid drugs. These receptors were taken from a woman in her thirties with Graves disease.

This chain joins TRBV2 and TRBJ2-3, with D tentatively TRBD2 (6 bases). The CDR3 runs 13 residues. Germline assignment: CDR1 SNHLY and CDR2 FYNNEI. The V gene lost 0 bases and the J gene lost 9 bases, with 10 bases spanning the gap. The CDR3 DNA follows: TGTGCCAGCAGTGAAGCCCAACTAGCAACGCAGTATTTT. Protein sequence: CASSEAQLATQYF.

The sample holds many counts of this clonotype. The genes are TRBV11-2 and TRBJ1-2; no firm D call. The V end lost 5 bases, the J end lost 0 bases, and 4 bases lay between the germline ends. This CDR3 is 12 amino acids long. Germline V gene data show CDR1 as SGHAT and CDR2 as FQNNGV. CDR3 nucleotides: TGTGCCAGCAGCCCCGCTAACTATGGCTACACCTTC. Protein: CASSPANYGYTF. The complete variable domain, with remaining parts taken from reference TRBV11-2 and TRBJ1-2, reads EAGVAQSPRYKIIEKRQSVAFWCNPISGHATLYWYQQILGQGPKLLIQFQNNGVVDDSQLPKDRFSAERLKGVDSTLKIQPAKLEDSAVYLCASSPANYGYTFGSGTRLTVV.

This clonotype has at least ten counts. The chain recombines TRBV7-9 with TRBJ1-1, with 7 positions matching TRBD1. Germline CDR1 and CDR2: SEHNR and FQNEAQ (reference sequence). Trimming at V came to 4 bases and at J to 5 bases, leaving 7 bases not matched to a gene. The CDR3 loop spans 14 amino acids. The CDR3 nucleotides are TGTGCCAGCAGCTCCGAACAGGGGTGGACTGAAGCTTTCTTT. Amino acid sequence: CASSSEQGWTEAFF.

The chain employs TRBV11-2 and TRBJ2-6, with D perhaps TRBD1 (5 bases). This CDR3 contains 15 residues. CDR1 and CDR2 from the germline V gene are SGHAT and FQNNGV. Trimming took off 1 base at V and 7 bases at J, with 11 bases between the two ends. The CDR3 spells CASSLVQGFANVLTF. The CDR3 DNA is TGTGCCAGCAGCTTAGTGCAGGGATTTGCCAACGTCCTGACTTTC. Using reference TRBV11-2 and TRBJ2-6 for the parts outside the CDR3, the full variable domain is EAGVAQSPRYKIIEKRQSVAFWCNPISGHATLYWYQQILGQGPKLLIQFQNNGVVDDSQLPKDRFSAERLKGVDSTLKIQPAKLEDSAVYLCASSLVQGFANVLTFGAGSRLTVL.

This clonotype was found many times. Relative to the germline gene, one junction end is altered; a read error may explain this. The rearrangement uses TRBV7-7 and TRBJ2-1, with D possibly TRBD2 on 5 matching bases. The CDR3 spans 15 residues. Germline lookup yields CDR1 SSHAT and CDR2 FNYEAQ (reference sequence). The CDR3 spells CASSLTSGENNEQFF. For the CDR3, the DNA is TGTGCTAGCAGCTTAACAAGCGGAGAAAACAATGAGCAGTTCTTC.

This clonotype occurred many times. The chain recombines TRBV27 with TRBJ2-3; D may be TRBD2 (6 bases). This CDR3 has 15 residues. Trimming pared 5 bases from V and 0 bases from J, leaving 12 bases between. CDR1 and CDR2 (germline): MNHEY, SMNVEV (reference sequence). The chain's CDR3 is CASSATSFSTDTQYF. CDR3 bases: TGTGCCAGCAGTGCCACTAGCTTTAGCACAGATACGCAGTATTTT.

This chain's CDR3 is CASSLVGTGINQPQHF. CDR3 DNA: TGTGCCAGCAGCCTAGTTGGGACAGGGATTAATCAGCCCCAGCATTTT. The rearrangement links TRBV7-2 to TRBJ1-5, with 9 nucleotides matching TRBD1. This CDR3 contains 16 residues. V was pared by 5 bases and J by 4 bases, with 9 bases of the junction left unmatched. The germline gives CDR1 SGHTA, CDR2 FQGNSA.

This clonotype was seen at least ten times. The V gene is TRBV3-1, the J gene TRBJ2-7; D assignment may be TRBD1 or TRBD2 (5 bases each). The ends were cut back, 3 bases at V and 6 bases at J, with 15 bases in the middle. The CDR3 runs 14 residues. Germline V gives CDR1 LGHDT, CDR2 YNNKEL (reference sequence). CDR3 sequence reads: CASSHGTGPGEQYF. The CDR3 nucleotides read TGTGCCAGCAGCCACGGGACGGGCCCCGGCGAGCAGTACTTC.

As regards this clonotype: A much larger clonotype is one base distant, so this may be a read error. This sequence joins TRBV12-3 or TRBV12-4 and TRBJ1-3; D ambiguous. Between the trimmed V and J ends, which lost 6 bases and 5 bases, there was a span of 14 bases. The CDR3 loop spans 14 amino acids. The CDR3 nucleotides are TGTGCCAGCAGCCCTTTAGGGTCCAGAAACACCATATATTTT. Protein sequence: CASSPLGSRNTIYF.

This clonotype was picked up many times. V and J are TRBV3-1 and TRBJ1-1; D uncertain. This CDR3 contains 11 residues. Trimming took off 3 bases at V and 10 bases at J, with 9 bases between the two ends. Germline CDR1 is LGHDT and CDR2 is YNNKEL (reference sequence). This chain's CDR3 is CASSQRNLAFF. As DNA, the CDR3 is TGTGCCAGCAGCCAGAGAAACCTAGCTTTCTTT.

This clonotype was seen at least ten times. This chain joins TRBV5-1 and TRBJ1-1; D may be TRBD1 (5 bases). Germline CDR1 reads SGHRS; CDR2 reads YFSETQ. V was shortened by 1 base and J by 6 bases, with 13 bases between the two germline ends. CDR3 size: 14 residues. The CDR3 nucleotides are TGCGCCAGCAGCTTGACCGGGCCCAGGGCTGAAGCTTTCTTT. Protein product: CASSLTGPRAEAFF. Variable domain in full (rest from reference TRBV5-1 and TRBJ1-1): KAGVTQTPRYLIKTRGQQVTLSCSPISGHRSVSWYQQTPGQGLQFLFEYFSETQRNKGNFPGRFSGRQFSNSRSEMNVSTLELGDSALYLCASSLTGPRAEAFFGQGTRLTVV.